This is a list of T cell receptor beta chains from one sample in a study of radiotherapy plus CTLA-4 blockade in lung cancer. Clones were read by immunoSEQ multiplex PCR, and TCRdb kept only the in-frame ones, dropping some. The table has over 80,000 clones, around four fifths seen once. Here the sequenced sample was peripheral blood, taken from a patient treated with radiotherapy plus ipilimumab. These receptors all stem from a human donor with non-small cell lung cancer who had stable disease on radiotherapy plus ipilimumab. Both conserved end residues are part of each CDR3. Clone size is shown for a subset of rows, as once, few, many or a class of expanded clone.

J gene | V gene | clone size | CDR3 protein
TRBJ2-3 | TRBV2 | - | CASSNGLSVGTDTQYF
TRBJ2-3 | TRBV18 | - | CASSPLGRSATDTQYF
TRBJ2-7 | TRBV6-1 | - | CASSGTSTSYEQYF
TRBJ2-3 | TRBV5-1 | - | CASSLDGGGKTDTQYF
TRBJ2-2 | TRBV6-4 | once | CASRGRESTGELFF
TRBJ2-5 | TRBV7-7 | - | CASSLRWTDKETQYF
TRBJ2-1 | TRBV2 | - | CASGRQYTYNEQFF
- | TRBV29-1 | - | CSVEERRGATYEQYF
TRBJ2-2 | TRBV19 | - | CASSMRGANTGELFF
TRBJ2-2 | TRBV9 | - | CASSGGLAGVTNTGELFF
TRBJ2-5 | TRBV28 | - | CASSFLLETQYF
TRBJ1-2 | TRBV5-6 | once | CASSLVASFRGYTF
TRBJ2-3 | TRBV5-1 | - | CASREIGDTQYF